This TCR beta chain was identified in a study of blood T cell repertoires in COVID-19. About the research overall: Spain, Italy and the United States supplied samples that represented acute and convalescent COVID-19. In each case, the material was cDNA or gDNA derived from T cells, B-cell-depleted T cells, or PBMCs.

As processed by the authors: For nucleated cells, counts were estimated from reference gene primer amplification. Generated by immunoSEQ multiplex PCR, the TCRdb table keeps only in-frame clones and is missing some. Clone size and V and J calls were adopted from that table, with D and trimming inferred from the DNA. The sample has about 190,000 clones; 70% to 80% are singletons. In germline, CDR1 is SGHDT, CDR2 YYEEEE. The V segment lost 1 base and the J segment 9 bases; nucleotides outside the gene matches: 4. CDR3 length: 14 amino acids. The sequence derives from a man between 50 and 59 years old who had recovered from COVID-19. This chain joins TRBV5-6 and TRBJ1-6, with TRBD1 matching over 7 bases. The sample comprised peripheral blood. The CDR3 sequence: CASSLRQGVSPLHF. The CDR3 DNA reads TGTGCCAGCAGCTTGCGGCAGGGGGTTTCACCCCTCCACTTT.